Ten or more counts support the clone carrying this TCR beta chain. The antigen remains undetermined. V was trimmed by 3 bases and J by 6 bases, leaving 12 bases between them. Germline assignment: CDR1 KGHDR and CDR2 SFDVKD. This CDR3 has 14 amino acids. These data come from a study of identical twins. The study's findings and limits: Researchers caution that invariant MAIT and iNKT cells could partly confound zero-insertion analyses.

TCRdb redid the calling of the 5' RACE reads with MiXCR, one entry per CDR3 protein. The table has approximately 300,000 distinct CDR3 sequences, 7.5% to 9.5% seen once. A further study also used this sample, focusing on yellow fever vaccine responses in identical twins.

The receptor was derived from a woman aged 18-29 years in good health. The source material was CD8+ T cells sorted from blood. The V call is TRBV24-1, the J call TRBJ2-3; maybe TRBD2 (6 bases). The CDR3 DNA is TGTGCCACCAGTGATCTAGGGGAGGTCGATACGCAGTATTTT. The encoded protein is CATSDLGEVDTQYF.